A single sample gave rise to the 2 T cell receptor beta chains below, sequenced in a study of OX40 agonist ivuxolimab in advanced cancers. Produced via immunoSEQ multiplex PCR; TCRdb's table is partial and in-frame only. The top ten clones hold roughly 0.66% of a sample with over 60,000 clones, 65% to 90% of them seen once. Material: CD4+ or CD8+ T cells sorted from blood, obtained in a trial of the OX40 agonist ivuxolimab. The receptors here all came from an adult with an advanced solid tumor such as melanoma, head and neck, liver or kidney cancer.

The V gene is TRBV4-3, the J gene TRBJ2-6; 9 nucleotides match TRBD2. The CDR3 runs 16 residues. CDR1 is LGHNA, CDR2 YSLEER, per germline. J lost 2 bases, V lost 5 bases, and 4 bases had no gene match. In DNA form, the CDR3 reads TGCGCCAGCAGCACGGGACTAGCCGCTGGGGCCAACGTCCTGACTTTC. Its protein is CASSTGLAAGANVLTF.

The rearrangement uses TRBV19 and TRBJ1-3; D remains unclear. Per germline, CDR1 LNHDA and CDR2 SQIVND (reference sequence). V was clipped by 9 bases and J by 4 bases, with 16 bases between them. The length of the CDR3 is 14 residues. CDR3: CASHEGRAGNTIYF. In DNA form, the CDR3 reads TGTGCCAGCCACGAGGGAAGAGCCGGAAACACCATATATTTT.